These 10 T cell receptor beta chains were all obtained from the same sample, sequenced in a study of T cells expressing NK-cell markers. TCRdb re-called the 5' RACE reads and gives one entry per CDR3 protein, without DNA. This sample's table reports over 350,000 distinct CDR3 sequences. Material: blood T cells: a sorted CD56 or NKG2C T cell subset, CD4+ or CD8+ T cells, or bulk PBMC T cells (not recorded which). All receptors derive from a woman aged 50 to 60 in good health.

The rearrangement uses TRBV3-1 and TRBJ2-5; TCRdb's D call of TRBD2 is untestable without DNA. The CDR3 runs to 15 residues. CDR1 is LGHDT, CDR2 YNNKEL, per germline (reference sequence). The chain's CDR3 is CASSQAEGSGETQYF.

V usage is TRBV5-1 and J usage is TRBJ1-5; the TCRdb call, TRBD1, lacks DNA for checking. The germline gives CDR1 SGHRS, CDR2 YFSETQ. This CDR3 comprises 15 residues. This chain's CDR3 is CASSLSGHSNQPQHF.

The chain employs TRBV24-1 and TRBJ2-3; TCRdb's D call of TRBD1 is untestable without DNA. The CDR3 covers 15 residues. The germline gives CDR1 KGHDR, CDR2 SFDVKD. CDR3 loop: CATSDPTGTTDTQYF.

V is TRBV29-1 and J is TRBJ1-1. Looked up from germline, CDR1 is SQVTM and CDR2 is ANQGSEA. The CDR3 totals 12 residues. The CDR3 protein is CSVLSDGPEAFF.

CDR3 in amino acids: CASSFGLAGDKYF. The chain employs TRBV12-3 or TRBV12-4 and TRBJ2-7; TCRdb returns TRBD2, unconfirmable since there is no DNA. CDR3 length: 13 residues.

CDR3 residues: CASSAPGREETQYF. The chain recombines TRBV28 with TRBJ2-5; the D call from TCRdb, TRBD2, cannot be confirmed without DNA. CDR1 and CDR2 from the germline V gene are MDHEN and SYDVKM. The CDR3 loop spans 14 amino acids.

The chain couples TRBV11-3 to TRBJ2-1; there is no DNA to check the TCRdb D call of TRBD2. Looked up from germline, CDR1 is SGHNT and CDR2 is YENEEA. The CDR3 totals 22 residues. The CDR3 is CASSLDNPFASGRDRGDNEQFF.

CDR3: CASSFFRGAGELFF. The chain carries TRBV5-1 and TRBJ2-2; TCRdb calls TRBD1, which cannot be checked without DNA. This CDR3 is built from 14 residues. Germline assignment: CDR1 SGHRS and CDR2 YFSETQ.

The V and J genes are TRBV5-1 and TRBJ1-1; the TCRdb call, TRBD1, lacks DNA for checking. Germline CDR1 reads SGHRS; CDR2 reads YFSETQ. This CDR3 has 15 residues. The CDR3 loop reads CASSLTGGAGTEAFF.

This chain uses TRBV5-6 with TRBJ1-2. Germline values: CDR1 SGHDT, CDR2 YYEEEE. The CDR3 runs to 14 residues. The CDR3 loop is CASISLGPRDGYTF.